The 21 T cell receptor beta chains in this list originate from one sample, sequenced in a study of T cell responses to AZD1222 COVID-19 vaccine. Using immunoSEQ multiplex PCR, the repertoire was profiled, and TCRdb retains in-frame clones only, with some absent. The sample includes tens of thousands of clones, 70% to 90% of them seen just once. Source: peripheral blood, taken on day 0 of AZD1222 vaccination. These receptors originate from an adult in good health.

The chain is built from TRBV11-2 and TRBJ1-2, with D uncertain. CDR3 length equals 14 residues. Trimming pared 6 bases from V and 8 bases from J, leaving 19 bases between. Germline V CDR1 and CDR2: SGHAT, FQNNGV. CDR3 amino acids: CASSSPMVIRGYTF. The DNA for the CDR3 is TGTGCCAGCAGTTCCCCAATGGTGATAAGAGGCTACACCTTC.

This chain uses TRBV19 with TRBJ1-2, with D hard to call. This CDR3 spans 13 amino acids. The germline gives CDR1 LNHDA, CDR2 SQIVND (reference sequence). Trimming shortened V by 4 bases and J by 4 bases, and 10 bases separated the two germline ends. DNA of the CDR3: TGTGCCAGTAGTACCGAGGTTCCCTATGGCTACACCTTC. Protein sequence: CASSTEVPYGYTF.

This chain joins TRBV7-3 and TRBJ2-4; D may be TRBD1 or TRBD2 (7 bases each). There are 13 residues in the CDR3. Germline loops: CDR1 SGHTA, CDR2 FQGTGA. The V gene lost 5 bases and the J gene lost 7 bases, with 12 bases spanning the gap. The chain's CDR3 is CASSRQGGNIQYF. CDR3 sequence (DNA): TGTGCCAGCAGCCGCCAGGGGGGGAACATTCAGTACTTC.

This CDR3 is CASSPSSGGPRNEQFF. The DNA for the CDR3 is TGTGCCAGCTCCCCATCTAGCGGGGGGCCGCGGAATGAGCAGTTCTTC. This sequence joins TRBV18 and TRBJ2-1, with 11 bases aligning to TRBD2. Germline CDR1 and CDR2: KGHSH and LQKENI. The trim removed 6 bases at V and 7 bases at J, leaving 11 bases unmatched. The CDR3 contains 16 residues.

The rearrangement uses TRBV11-2 and TRBJ1-2, with D perhaps matching TRBD1 (5 bases). V was shortened by 8 bases and J by 0 bases, with 16 bases between the two germline ends. The CDR3 loop spans 15 amino acids. Per the germline V gene, CDR1 is SGHAT and CDR2 is FQNNGV. The CDR3 loop reads CASLGLLGANYGYTF. Written as DNA, the CDR3 is TGTGCCAGCTTGGGGCTCCTGGGAGCTAACTATGGCTACACCTTC.

The chain is built from TRBV5-4 and TRBJ1-6, with D possibly TRBD1 on 5 matching bases. Trimming took off 0 bases at V and 7 bases at J, with 8 bases between the two ends. Germline CDR1 is SGHNT and CDR2 is YYREEE (reference sequence). This CDR3 spans 14 amino acids. This CDR3 reads CASSLGGNNSPLHF. In nucleotides, the CDR3 is TGTGCCAGCAGCTTGGGGGGCAACAATTCACCCCTCCACTTT.

This chain connects TRBV19 to TRBJ2-7; D might be TRBD2 (5 bases). Germline V CDR1 and CDR2: LNHDA, SQIVND (reference sequence). This CDR3 has 13 residues. V gave up 6 bases and J gave up 5 bases, with 14 bases separating them. The CDR3 DNA sequence: TGTGCCAGTAGCTCGGATGCCGGGGACGAGCAGTACTTC. As protein: CASSSDAGDEQYF.

The rearrangement uses TRBV18 and TRBJ1-3, with 9 bases aligning to TRBD1. Germline V lookup: CDR1 KGHSH, CDR2 LQKENI. The CDR3 length is 16 residues. V shed 3 bases and J 0 bases; nucleotides not matched to a gene: 3. CDR3 in DNA: TGTGCCAGCTCACCGGGACAGGGACGCTCTGGAAACACCATATATTTT. The encoded protein is CASSPGQGRSGNTIYF.

The chain couples TRBV5-1 to TRBJ2-7; 14 bases are a match to TRBD2. V lost 2 bases and J lost 2; bases outside the gene matches: 6. This CDR3 contains 17 residues. Germline-derived CDR1 and CDR2 are SGHRS and YFSETQ. CDR3 sequence: CASSLGLAGGPAYEQYF. The CDR3 DNA sequence: TGCGCCAGCAGCTTAGGACTAGCGGGGGGCCCCGCCTACGAGCAGTACTTC.

The chain recombines TRBV9 with TRBJ1-1, with D possibly being TRBD1 (5 bases). Germline V gene data show CDR1 as SGDLS and CDR2 as YYNGEE. Trimming stripped 6 bases from V and 5 bases from J, with 17 bases between. The CDR3 loop spans 14 amino acids. CDR3 amino acids: CASTEGGENTEAFF. Here the CDR3 DNA reads TGTGCCAGCACCGAAGGAGGGGAGAATACTGAAGCTTTCTTT.

This rearrangement joins TRBV6-5 to TRBJ1-2; a weak D match, TRBD1 (5 bases). V shed 4 bases and J shed 3 bases, with 15 bases lying between them. CDR1 and CDR2 (germline): MNHEY, SVGAGI. The CDR3 runs to 15 residues. The CDR3 spells CASSSPGRVDYGYTF. In nucleotides, the CDR3 is TGTGCCAGCAGTTCTCCGGGACGGGTAGACTATGGCTACACCTTC.

The chain carries TRBV5-1 and TRBJ2-1, with 11 bases aligning to TRBD2. Germline assignment: CDR1 SGHRS and CDR2 YFSETQ. V trimming: 1 base; J trimming: 0 bases; junction bases outside the gene matches: 3. There are 17 residues in the CDR3. The CDR3 region is CASSLTGLAASYNEQFF. CDR3 bases: TGCGCCAGCAGCTTGACGGGACTAGCGGCCTCCTACAATGAGCAGTTCTTC.

J is TRBJ1-5 and V is TRBV12-3 or TRBV12-4; no clear D gene. The CDR3 loop spans 12 amino acids. V gave up 7 bases and J gave up 6 bases, with 10 bases separating them. Here the CDR3 DNA reads TGTGCCAGCACCACAGCGGGTCAGCCCCAGCATTTT. It translates to CASTTAGQPQHF.

The chain uses TRBV30 and TRBJ1-6; possible D gene TRBD1, 6 bases. Germline lookup yields CDR1 GTSNPN and CDR2 SVGIG (reference sequence). The V end lost 2 bases, the J end lost 11 bases, and 19 bases lay between the germline ends. The CDR3 consists of 15 residues. CDR3 bases: TGTGCCTGGAGTTTTTCAAGGGGGAGTGAGGCACCCCTCCACTTT. It codes for CAWSFSRGSEAPLHF.

This chain links TRBV11-2 with TRBJ2-1, with 12 bases aligning to TRBD2. The germline V gene encodes CDR1 SGHAT and CDR2 FQNNGV. The CDR3 runs to 19 residues. Germline trimming cut 3 bases from V and 4 bases from J; bases unmatched to any gene: 13. CDR3 nucleotides: TGTGCCAGCAGCTTGGGTGTGGCTAGCGGGGGGGCGCGATACAATGAGCAGTTCTTC. This codes for CASSLGVASGGARYNEQFF.

J is TRBJ1-1 and V is TRBV29-1, with D possibly being TRBD1 (6 bases). The CDR3 loop spans 13 amino acids. V lost 3 bases and J lost 5, with 13 bases in between. CDR1 and CDR2 (germline): SQVTM, ANQGSEA. This CDR3 is CSVERDTKTEAFF. DNA of the CDR3: TGCAGCGTTGAGAGGGACACCAAGACTGAAGCTTTCTTT.

The gene calls are TRBV18 and TRBJ2-2, with D perhaps matching TRBD1 (5 bases). Germline CDR1 is KGHSH and CDR2 is LQKENI. This CDR3 region has 15 residues. Trimming took off 0 bases at V and 6 bases at J, with 11 bases between the two ends. CDR3 protein: CASSPPWGRAGELFF. As DNA, the CDR3 is TGTGCCAGCTCACCACCGTGGGGCAGGGCCGGGGAGCTGTTTTTT.

The chain links TRBV27 to TRBJ1-2; D possibly corresponds to TRBD1 (5 bases). CDR3 length: 14 residues. V dropped 5 bases and J dropped 0 bases, with 10 bases sitting between them. The V gene's germline CDR1 is MNHEY and CDR2 SMNVEV (reference sequence). The CDR3 loop reads CASSPQGANYGYTF. CDR3 in DNA: TGTGCCAGCAGTCCGCAGGGTGCTAACTATGGCTACACCTTC.

The rearrangement uses TRBV6-5 and TRBJ1-1; D is ambiguous. The V gene lost 7 bases and the J gene lost 1 base, with 13 bases spanning the gap. The length of the CDR3 is 14 residues. CDR1 is MNHEY and CDR2 is SVGAGI in the germline V gene. CDR3 sequence reads: CASNHRPGNTEAFF. The CDR3 DNA sequence: TGTGCCAGCAATCATCGTCCAGGGAACACTGAAGCTTTCTTT.

The chain recombines TRBV18 with TRBJ2-1; D call uncertain. The CDR3 spans 12 residues. V dropped 2 bases and J dropped 6 bases, with 5 bases sitting between them. Germline V gene data show CDR1 as KGHSH and CDR2 as LQKENI. The CDR3: CASSPGVNEQFF. The DNA for the CDR3 is TGTGCCAGCTCACCAGGGGTCAATGAGCAGTTCTTC.

V usage is TRBV29-1 and J usage is TRBJ1-1; D call uncertain. This CDR3 contains 9 residues. V was clipped by 4 bases and J by 6 bases, with 3 bases between them. CDR1 is SQVTM and CDR2 is ANQGSEA in the germline V gene. The CDR3 DNA follows: TGCAGCGTTGGACCTGAAGCTTTCTTT. It is translated as CSVGPEAFF. Together with reference TRBV29-1 and TRBJ1-1, the CDR3 gives the full variable domain: SAVISQKPSRDICQRGTSLTIQCQVDSQVTMMFWYRQQPGQSLTLIATANQGSEATYESGFVIDKFPISRPNLTFSTLTVSNMSPEDSSIYLCSVGPEAFFGQGTRLTVV.